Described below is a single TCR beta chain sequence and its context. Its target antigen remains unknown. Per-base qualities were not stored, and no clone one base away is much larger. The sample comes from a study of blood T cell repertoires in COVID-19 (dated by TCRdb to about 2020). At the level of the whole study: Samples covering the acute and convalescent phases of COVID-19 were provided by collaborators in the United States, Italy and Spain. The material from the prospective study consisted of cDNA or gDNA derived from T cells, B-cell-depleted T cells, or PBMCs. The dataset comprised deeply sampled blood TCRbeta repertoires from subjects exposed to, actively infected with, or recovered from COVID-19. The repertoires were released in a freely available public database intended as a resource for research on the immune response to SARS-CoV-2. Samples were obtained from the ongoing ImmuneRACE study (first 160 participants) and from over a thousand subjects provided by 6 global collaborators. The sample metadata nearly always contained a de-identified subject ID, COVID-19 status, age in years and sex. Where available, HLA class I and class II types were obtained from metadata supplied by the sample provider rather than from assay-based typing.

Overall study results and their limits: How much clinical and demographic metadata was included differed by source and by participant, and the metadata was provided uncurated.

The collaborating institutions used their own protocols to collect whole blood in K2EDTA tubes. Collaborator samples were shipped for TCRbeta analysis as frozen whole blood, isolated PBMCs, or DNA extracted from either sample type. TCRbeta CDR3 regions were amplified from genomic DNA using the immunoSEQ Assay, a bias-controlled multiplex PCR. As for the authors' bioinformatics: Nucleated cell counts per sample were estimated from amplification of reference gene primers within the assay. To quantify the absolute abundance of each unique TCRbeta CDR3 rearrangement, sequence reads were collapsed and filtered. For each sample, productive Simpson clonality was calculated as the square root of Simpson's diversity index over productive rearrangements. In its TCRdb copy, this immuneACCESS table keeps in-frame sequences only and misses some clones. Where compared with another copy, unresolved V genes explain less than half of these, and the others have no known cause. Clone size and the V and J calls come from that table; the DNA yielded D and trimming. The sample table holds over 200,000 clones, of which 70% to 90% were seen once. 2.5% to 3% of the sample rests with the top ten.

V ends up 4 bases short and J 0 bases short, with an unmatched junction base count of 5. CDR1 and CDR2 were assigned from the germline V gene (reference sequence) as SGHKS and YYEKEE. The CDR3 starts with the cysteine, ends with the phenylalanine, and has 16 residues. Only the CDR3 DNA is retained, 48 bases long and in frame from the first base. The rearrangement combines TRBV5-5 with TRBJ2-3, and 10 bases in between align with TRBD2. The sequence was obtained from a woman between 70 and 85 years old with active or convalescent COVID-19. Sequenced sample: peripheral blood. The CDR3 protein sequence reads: CASSPGLAASTDTQYF. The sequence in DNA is TGTGCCAGCAGCCCAGGACTAGCGGCTAGCACAGATACGCAGTATTTT.